This T cell receptor (beta chain) was found in a study of human T cells and chemical hapten exposure. TCRdb used MiXCR to reprocess the RACE reads, holding one entry per CDR3 protein. The sample holds approximately 350,000 distinct CDR3 sequences; over 6% are singletons and the top ten take under 7%. The sample's time point: patch test 2, 6 weeks after DPC sensitization. Treatment defined: therapeutic diphenylcyclopropenone sensitization with weekly scalp DPC. V gave up 7 bases and J gave up 4 bases; unmatched junction bases: 7. CDR3 length: 14 amino acids. The V gene's germline CDR1 is MDHEN and CDR2 SYDVKM.

This TCR came from a young woman with alopecia areata. Some clones in this sample may be carry-over from other donors' samples. Sample: whole blood, taken in connection with sensitization to the hapten diphenylcyclopropenone (DPC). The rearrangement links TRBV28 to TRBJ1-5; TRBD1 matches at 7 bases. The DNA of the CDR3 is TGTGCCAGCACCACAGGGGAAGAGAATCAGCCCCAGCATTTT. Amino acids: CASTTGEENQPQHF.